One sample yielded the 19 T cell receptor beta chains listed below, sequenced in a study. TCRdb called the RT-PCR reads again in MiXCR, with one record for every CDR3 protein. The sample comprises about 700,000 distinct CDR3 sequences, 13% to 15% of which are singletons, and 3% to 4.5% rests with the top ten. Specimen: memory CD4+ T cells from blood. The source is a female donor in good health, serving as a healthy control.

In its sample, this clonotype was seen a few times. The chain has TRBV30 and TRBJ1-5; D remains ambiguous. V was pared by 2 bases and J by 0 bases, with 5 bases between. Germline V lookup: CDR1 GTSNPN, CDR2 SVGIG (reference sequence). The CDR3 is 13 amino acids. For the CDR3, the DNA is TGTGCCTGGAGTCCCTATAGCAATCAGCCCCAGCATTTT. Its protein is CAWSPYSNQPQHF. Variable domain in full (rest from reference TRBV30 and TRBJ1-5): SQTIHQWPATLVQPVGSPLSLECTVEGTSNPNLYWYRQAAGRGLQLLFYSVGIGQISSEVPQNLSASRPQDRQFILSSKKLLLSDSGFYLCAWSPYSNQPQHFGDGTRLSIL.

The chain employs TRBV7-2 and TRBJ1-1; D not certain. The germline V gene has CDR1 SGHTA and CDR2 FQGNSA. V was trimmed by 1 base and J by 3 bases, leaving 9 bases between them. CDR3 size: 14 residues. The CDR3 is CASSLVWADTEAFF. CDR3 DNA: TGTGCCAGCAGCTTAGTTTGGGCAGACACTGAAGCTTTCTTT.

The chain links TRBV27 to TRBJ1-2; D might be TRBD1 (6 bases). In germline, CDR1 is MNHEY, CDR2 SMNVEV (reference sequence). This CDR3 has 16 amino acids. Trimming pared 3 bases from V and 4 bases from J, leaving 18 bases between. CDR3 region: CASSFAGTPGGYGYTF. CDR3 nucleotide sequence: TGTGCCAGCAGTTTTGCCGGGACACCCGGGGGCTATGGCTACACCTTC.

This chain links TRBV2 with TRBJ2-3; D is perhaps TRBD2 (6 bases). Per the germline V gene, CDR1 is SNHLY and CDR2 is FYNNEI. There are 19 residues in the CDR3. Trimming took 2 bases from V and 2 from J, leaving 23 bases between them. In DNA, the CDR3 is TGTGCCAGCAGTGAATGGAGGGGAACCACCCCTGTTGCCACAGATACGCAGTATTTT. Its protein is CASSEWRGTTPVATDTQYF.

V is TRBV15 and J is TRBJ2-3, with 7 bases that match TRBD2. CDR1 and CDR2 from the germline V gene are LNHNV and YYDKDF (reference sequence). The CDR3 extends over 13 amino acids. J was trimmed by 4 bases and V by 3 bases; bases with no gene match: 1. The chain's CDR3 is CATSRGGADTQYF. The DNA of the CDR3 is TGTGCCACCAGCAGGGGGGGGGCAGATACGCAGTATTTT.

This clonotype came up once. The chain couples TRBV20-1 to TRBJ1-1, with D uncertain. The ends were cut back, 4 bases at V and 3 bases at J, with 15 bases in the middle. This CDR3 spans 14 amino acids. Germline V lookup: CDR1 DFQATT, CDR2 SNEGSKA (reference sequence). The chain's CDR3 is CSANQPWMDTEAFF. The CDR3 nucleotides are TGCAGTGCTAATCAGCCCTGGATGGACACTGAAGCTTTCTTT.

V gene TRBV20-1 combines with J gene TRBJ1-5, with TRBD1 matching over 7 bases. Germline V lookup: CDR1 DFQATT, CDR2 SNEGSKA (reference sequence). The V gene end was trimmed by 7 bases and the J gene end by 0 bases; junction bases not matched to a gene: 6. This CDR3 region has 14 residues. CDR3 DNA sequence: TGCAGTGGAACAGGGGCGGTTAGCAATCAGCCCCAGCATTTT. Its translation: CSGTGAVSNQPQHF.

V is TRBV3-1 and J is TRBJ2-3; possibly TRBD1 for D (5 bases). This CDR3 is built from 15 residues. Germline V gives CDR1 LGHDT, CDR2 YNNKEL (reference sequence). Trimming removed 4 bases from V and 4 bases from J, with 15 bases in between. CDR3: CASSRWQGASDTQYF. In DNA, the CDR3 is TGTGCCAGCAGCCGGTGGCAAGGGGCGTCAGATACGCAGTATTTT.

Many counts were recorded for this clonotype. CDR3: CASSMGTYPGTDTQYF. CDR3 bases: TGTGCCAGCAGCATGGGGACGTACCCGGGTACAGATACGCAGTATTTT. V usage is TRBV7-3 and J usage is TRBJ2-3; D possibly uses TRBD1 or TRBD2 (5 bases each). The CDR3 has 16 amino acids. CDR1 is SGHTA and CDR2 is FQGTGA in the germline V gene. Trimming took 5 bases from V and 3 from J, leaving 18 bases between them.

This clonotype was observed at least ten times. The rearrangement joins TRBV7-2 to TRBJ2-4; D remains ambiguous. Germline V gives CDR1 SGHTA, CDR2 FQGNSA. V was trimmed by 2 bases and J by 10 bases, leaving 6 bases between them. The CDR3 is 11 amino acids. Written as DNA, the CDR3 is TGTGCCAGCAGCTTAAGTTGGATTCAGTACTTC. It is translated as CASSLSWIQYF.

This clonotype was seen repeatedly, ten times or more. The chain uses TRBV5-1 and TRBJ2-3; D possibly corresponds to TRBD1 (6 bases). V was pared by 5 bases and J by 6 bases, with 19 bases between. Germline CDR1 SGHRS, CDR2 YFSETQ. The CDR3 is 15 residues long. The CDR3 DNA follows: TGCGCCAGCAGACCGAGGGCTGTGGGGGCCGATACGCAGTATTTT. The encoded protein is CASRPRAVGADTQYF.

This clonotype was seen more than once but under ten times. The chain joins TRBV7-2 to TRBJ1-4; D is possibly TRBD1 (5 bases). V was trimmed by 6 bases and J by 0 bases, leaving 11 bases between them. The CDR3 runs to 15 residues. Germline loops: CDR1 SGHTA, CDR2 FQGNSA. The CDR3 spells CASSRLTATNEKLFF. DNA of the CDR3: TGTGCCAGCAGTCGCCTGACAGCAACTAATGAAAAACTGTTTTTT.

J is TRBJ2-7 and V is TRBV28; 8 nucleotides agree with TRBD1. Germline CDR1 reads MDHEN; CDR2 reads SYDVKM. CDR3 size: 15 residues. V lost 4 bases to trimming and J lost 3 bases; unmatched junction nucleotides: 8. This CDR3 is CASSSVTGGGYEQYF. CDR3 sequence (DNA): TGTGCCAGCAGTTCGGTAACAGGGGGTGGCTACGAGCAGTACTTC.

This clonotype was seen a handful of times. The chain employs TRBV4-1 and TRBJ2-2; 9 nucleotides agree with TRBD2. CDR3 length equals 16 residues. Losses at the gene ends were 3 bases for V and 5 bases for J; bases not matched to a gene: 7. Germline V gives CDR1 MGHRA, CDR2 YSYEKL. The CDR3 DNA reads as TGCGCCAGCAGCCACCTAGGACTAGCGAGTACCGGGGAGCTGTTTTTT. Its protein product is CASSHLGLASTGELFF.

V gene TRBV28 combines with J gene TRBJ2-2; 16 bases agree with TRBD2. The CDR3 loop spans 17 amino acids. Losses at the gene ends were 5 bases for V and 8 bases for J; bases not matched to a gene: 8. Germline loops: CDR1 MDHEN, CDR2 SYDVKM. The chain's CDR3 is CASSGTSGRVRIGELFF. DNA of the CDR3: TGTGCCAGCAGTGGGACTAGCGGGAGGGTGCGGATTGGGGAGCTGTTTTTT.

The rearrangement joins TRBV15 to TRBJ2-5, with 9 positions matching TRBD1. CDR3 length: 15 residues. The germline CDR1 and CDR2 sequences are LNHNV and YYDKDF (reference sequence). V lost 5 bases, J lost 7 bases, and 11 bases stayed unmatched. The CDR3 bases are TGTGCCACCAGCCCCCGGGACAGGGCTTTAGGGACCCAGTACTTC. Residues: CATSPRDRALGTQYF.

There are a few counts of this clonotype. The chain recombines TRBV6-2 or TRBV6-3 with TRBJ2-1; 9 bases match TRBD2. Germline V gene sequence: CDR1 MNHEY, CDR2 SVGEGT. There are 15 residues in the CDR3. Unmatched junction bases numbered 5, after V lost 2 bases and J lost 6 bases. CDR3 nucleotide sequence: TGTGCCAGCAGTTACGATACTAGCGGGCGCAATGAGCAGTTCTTC. Amino acid sequence: CASSYDTSGRNEQFF.

V usage is TRBV7-2 and J usage is TRBJ1-5; D unresolved. Per germline, CDR1 SGHTA and CDR2 FQGNSA. Trimming took 5 bases from V and 2 from J, leaving 7 bases between them. This CDR3 comprises 13 residues. CDR3 in amino acids: CASSKSGNQPQHF. CDR3 DNA sequence: TGTGCCAGCAGCAAGTCGGGCAATCAGCCCCAGCATTTT.

As concerns this clonotype: At one boundary the junction diverges from the germline segment, which might be a read error. V gene TRBV12-3 or TRBV12-4 combines with J gene TRBJ2-2; D uncertain. The CDR3 runs 13 residues. The CDR3 nucleotides read TGTGCCATCAGTTTATCCAGGACCGGGGAGCTGTTTTTT. It specifies CAISLSRTGELFF.